This T cell receptor (beta chain) emerged from a study of OX40 agonist ivuxolimab in advanced cancers. Background for the entire study: The costimulatory receptor OX40 (CD134) was targeted by ivuxolimab, a fully human IgG2 agonistic monoclonal antibody. The monotherapy dose-escalation portion (N ≈ 56 patients) of the phase I ivuxolimab trial is reported in the paper. Partial responses were achieved by three dose-escalation patients, of whom one had hepatocellular carcinoma and two had cutaneous melanoma. The point of sequencing TCRbeta in the periphery was to test whether ivuxolimab changed TCR sequence diversity and drove clonal T-cell expansion. Intravenous ivuxolimab was administered to patients every 2 weeks at six dose levels: 0.01, 0.1, 0.3, 1.5, 3 and 10 mg/kg. A male proportion of 82.7% and a mean age of approximately 62 years, ranging from about 23 to 90, were recorded for the dose-escalation cohort. Among the approximately 54 dose-escalation patients, about 20 had hepatocellular carcinoma, roughly 15 melanoma, 9 renal cell carcinoma and 9 head and neck cancer. Patients were allowed to have had prior anti-PD-1, anti-PD-L1 or anti-CTLA-4 therapy, and 40% of the dose-escalation patients had been treated with checkpoint inhibitors. On the study overall, not on this receptor specifically: The antigen specificity of the clonally expanded peripheral T cells was not determined. After ivuxolimab, expanded clones were on average more numerous among CD8+ T cells than among CD4+ T cells. Low levels of normalized T-cell clonal expansion were also seen in some patients who did not respond. In the 0.1-3.0 mg/kg groups, partial responders were among the patients with the lowest normalized peripheral clonal expansion, particularly in CD8+ T cells. At doses from 0.1 to 3.0 mg/kg, clonal expansion was seen in both CD4+ and CD8+ blood T cells between baseline and week 6.

For this clone: What this receptor recognizes is not known. It has no much larger one-base neighbor in the sample; base qualities were not kept.

The CDR3 runs 13 residues from the cysteine to the phenylalanine. Kept here is only the CDR3 DNA, which spans 39 bases and is read in frame from base 1. V and J are truncated by 6 bases and 3 bases respectively, leaving an intervening sequence of 9 bases. From the germline V gene, CDR1 is MNHEY and CDR2 is SVGAGI. For sequencing of the TCRbeta CDR3 region, genomic DNA was extracted from the sorted cells. The immunoSEQ Assay was used to sequence the TCRbeta CDR3 regions. TCRdb holds this immuneACCESS table with in-frame rearrangements only. Some clones are missing; in checked studies, unresolved V genes explain under half, and the rest has no known cause. This sample holds 100,000 to 130,000 clones; less than 95% were observed only once. The ten most abundant clones make up 0.5% to 0.8% of the sample. The trial excluded patients who had a history of autoimmune disease or were on systemic immunosuppression. Peripheral blood for TCR sequencing was collected from all dose cohorts at baseline, on cycle 4 day 1, and on cycle 7 day 1. The samples were taken from a phase I, first-in-human, multicenter, open-label dose-escalation trial of ivuxolimab. The trial enrolled adults with locally advanced or metastatic head and neck squamous cell, hepatocellular, melanoma or renal cell carcinoma. Before TCR sequencing, CD4+ T cells and CD8+ T cells were sorted from peripheral blood as separate populations.

The rearranged segments are TRBV6-5 and TRBJ1-5, with no D gene named confidently. The material sequenced was CD4+ or CD8+ T cells sorted from blood, taken in a trial of the OX40 agonist ivuxolimab. The origin of this receptor is an adult with an advanced solid tumor such as melanoma, head and neck, liver or kidney cancer. The CDR3 sequence is CASRRLDNQPQHF. The DNA reads TGTGCCAGCAGACGACTTGACAATCAGCCCCAGCATTTT.